This T cell receptor (beta chain) was observed in a study of monozygotic twins with inflammatory bowel disease. Whole-study results and caveats: Sharing of clonotypes with others was lower in IBD patients than in healthy twins, and this was especially so with disease activity.

As regards this clonotype: The antigen remains unidentified.

With about 17 and 10 cycles respectively, two nested PCRs were carried out on TCRalpha and TCRbeta cDNA. TCRdb reworked the 5' RACE reads into one entry per CDR3 protein, no DNA. Recorded here are around 450,000 distinct CDR3 sequences; the top ten clones represent roughly 2.2%. The CDR3 length is 13 residues. Germline V gene data show CDR1 as KGHSH and CDR2 as LQKENI. The V gene is TRBV18, the J gene TRBJ1-5; TCRdb proposes TRBD1, but this gene call is untestable without DNA. Sequences were obtained from blood. This clonotype was obtained from a human donor with ulcerative colitis or Crohn's disease, or a healthy co-twin of an affected twin (not recorded which). The CDR3 sequence: CASSPLEQEPQHF. Using reference TRBV18 and TRBJ1-5 for the parts outside the CDR3, the full variable domain is NAGVMQNPRHLVRRRGQEARLRCSPMKGHSHVYWYRQLPEEGLKFMVYLQKENIIDESGMPKERFSAEFPKEGPSILRIQQVVRGDSAAYFCASSPLEQEPQHFGDGTRLSIL.